The clone carrying this T cell receptor beta chain was observed a handful of times. This entry is derived from a study of T cell responses to AZD1222 COVID-19 vaccine. Background on the study: Pooling covered second doses at about 4 or about 12 weeks.

CDR1 SGHDT and CDR2 YYEEEE come from the germline V gene. The CDR3 has 14 residues. The junction had 3 bases not matched to a gene; V was cut back by 4 bases and J by 3 bases. TCRdb keeps only in-frame clones here, not all; method: immunoSEQ multiplex PCR. The table includes about 160,000 clones, around 87% detected once. The genes are TRBV5-6 and TRBJ1-3, with 8 bases matching TRBD1. Here the sequenced sample was peripheral blood, taken on day 0 of AZD1222 vaccination. The TCR comes from an adult in good health. The CDR3 DNA follows: TGTGCCAGCAGCCCGACAGGGGTTGGAAACACCATATATTTT. Translating it yields CASSPTGVGNTIYF.